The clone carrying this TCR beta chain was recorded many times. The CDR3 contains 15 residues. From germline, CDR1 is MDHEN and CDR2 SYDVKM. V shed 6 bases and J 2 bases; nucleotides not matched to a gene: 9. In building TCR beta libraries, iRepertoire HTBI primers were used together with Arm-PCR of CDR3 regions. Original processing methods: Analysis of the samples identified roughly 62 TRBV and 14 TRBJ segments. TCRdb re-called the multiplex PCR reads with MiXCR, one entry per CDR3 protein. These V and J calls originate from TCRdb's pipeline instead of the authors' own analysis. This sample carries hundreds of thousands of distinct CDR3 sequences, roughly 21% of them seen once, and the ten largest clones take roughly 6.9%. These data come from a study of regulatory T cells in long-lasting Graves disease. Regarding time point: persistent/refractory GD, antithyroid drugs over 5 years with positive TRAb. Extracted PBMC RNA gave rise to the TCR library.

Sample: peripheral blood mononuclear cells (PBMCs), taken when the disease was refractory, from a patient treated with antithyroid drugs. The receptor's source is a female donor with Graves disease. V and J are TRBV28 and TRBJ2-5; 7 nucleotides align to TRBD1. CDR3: CASSPRTGLQETQYF. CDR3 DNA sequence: TGTGCCAGCAGCCCTAGGACAGGATTACAAGAGACCCAGTACTTC.